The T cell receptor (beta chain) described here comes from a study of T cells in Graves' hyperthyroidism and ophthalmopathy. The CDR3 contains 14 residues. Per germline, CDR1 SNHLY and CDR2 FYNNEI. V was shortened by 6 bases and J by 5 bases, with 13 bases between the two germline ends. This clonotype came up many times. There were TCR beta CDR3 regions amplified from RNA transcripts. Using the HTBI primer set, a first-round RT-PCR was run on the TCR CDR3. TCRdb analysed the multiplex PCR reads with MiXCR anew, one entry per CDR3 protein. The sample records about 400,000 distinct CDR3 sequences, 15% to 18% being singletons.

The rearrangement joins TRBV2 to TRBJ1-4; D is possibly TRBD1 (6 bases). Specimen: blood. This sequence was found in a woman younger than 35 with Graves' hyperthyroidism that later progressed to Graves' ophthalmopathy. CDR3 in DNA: TGTGCCAGCAGCCCACAGGGTGTAAATGAAAAACTGTTTTTT. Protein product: CASSPQGVNEKLFF. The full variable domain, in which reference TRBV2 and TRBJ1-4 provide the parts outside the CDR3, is EPEVTQTPSHQVTQMGQEVILRCVPISNHLYFYWYRQILGQKVEFLVSFYNNEISEKSEIFDDQFSVERPDGSNFTLKIRSTKLEDSAMYFCASSPQGVNEKLFFGSGTQLSVL.